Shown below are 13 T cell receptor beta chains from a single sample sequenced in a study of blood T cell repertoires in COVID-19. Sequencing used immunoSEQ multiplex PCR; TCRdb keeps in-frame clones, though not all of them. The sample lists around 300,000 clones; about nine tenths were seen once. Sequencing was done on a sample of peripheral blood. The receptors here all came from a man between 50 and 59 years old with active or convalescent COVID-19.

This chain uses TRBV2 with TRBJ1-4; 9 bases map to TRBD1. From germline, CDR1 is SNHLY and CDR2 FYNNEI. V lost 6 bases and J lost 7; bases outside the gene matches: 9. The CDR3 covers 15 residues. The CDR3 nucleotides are TGTGCCAGCAGCCCCCTACAGGGGGCGCGTGAAAAACTGTTTTTT. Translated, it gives CASSPLQGAREKLFF.

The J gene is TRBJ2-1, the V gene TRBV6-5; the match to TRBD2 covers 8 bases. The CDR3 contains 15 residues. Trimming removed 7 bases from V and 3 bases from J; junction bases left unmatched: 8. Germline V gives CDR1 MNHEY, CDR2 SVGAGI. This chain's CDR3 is CASKIAGNIYNEQFF. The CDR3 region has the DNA TGTGCCAGCAAGATAGCGGGAAATATCTACAATGAGCAGTTCTTC.

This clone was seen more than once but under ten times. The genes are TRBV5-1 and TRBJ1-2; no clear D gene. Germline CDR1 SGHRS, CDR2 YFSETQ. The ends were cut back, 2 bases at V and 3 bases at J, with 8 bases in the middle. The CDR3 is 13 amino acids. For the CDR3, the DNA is TGCGCCAGCAGCTTTCAGGCACACTATGGCTACACCTTC. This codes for CASSFQAHYGYTF.

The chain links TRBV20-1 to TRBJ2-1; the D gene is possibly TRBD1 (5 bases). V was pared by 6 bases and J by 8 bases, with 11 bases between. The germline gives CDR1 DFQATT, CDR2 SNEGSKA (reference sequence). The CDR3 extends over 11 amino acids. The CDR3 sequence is CSAEQVDEQFF. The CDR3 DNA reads TGCAGTGCAGAACAGGTTGATGAGCAGTTCTTC.

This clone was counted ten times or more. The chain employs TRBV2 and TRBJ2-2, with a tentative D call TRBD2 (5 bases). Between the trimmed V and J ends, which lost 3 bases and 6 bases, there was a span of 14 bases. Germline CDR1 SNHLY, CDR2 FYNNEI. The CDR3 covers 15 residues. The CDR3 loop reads CASSDQRLMPGELFF. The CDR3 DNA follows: TGTGCCAGCAGTGACCAGCGGCTTATGCCCGGGGAGCTGTTTTTT.

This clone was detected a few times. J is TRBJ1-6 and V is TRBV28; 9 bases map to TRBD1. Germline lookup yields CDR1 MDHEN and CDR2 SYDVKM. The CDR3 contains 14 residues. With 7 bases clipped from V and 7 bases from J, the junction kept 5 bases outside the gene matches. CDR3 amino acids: CASTMTGGNSPLHF. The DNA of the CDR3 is TGTGCCAGCACCATGACAGGGGGGAATTCACCCCTCCACTTT.

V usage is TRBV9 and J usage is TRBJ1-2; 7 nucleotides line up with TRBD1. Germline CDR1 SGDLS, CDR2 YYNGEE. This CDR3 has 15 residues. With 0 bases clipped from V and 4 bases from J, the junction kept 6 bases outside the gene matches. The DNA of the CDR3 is TGTGCCAGCAGCGTAGCTACCGGGACAGCCTATGGCTACACCTTC. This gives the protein CASSVATGTAYGYTF. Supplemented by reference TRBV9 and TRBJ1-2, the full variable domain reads DSGVTQTPKHLITATGQRVTLRCSPRSGDLSVYWYQQSLDQGLQFLIQYYNGEERAKGNILERFSAQQFPDLHSELNLSSLELGDSALYFCASSVATGTAYGYTFGSGTRLTVV.

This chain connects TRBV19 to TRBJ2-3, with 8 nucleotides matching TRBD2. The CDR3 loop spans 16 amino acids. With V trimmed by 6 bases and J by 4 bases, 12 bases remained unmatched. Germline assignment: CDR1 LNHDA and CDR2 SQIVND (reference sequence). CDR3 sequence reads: CASSPGQAGASDTQYF. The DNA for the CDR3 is TGTGCCAGTAGCCCAGGGCAAGCGGGGGCTTCAGATACGCAGTATTTT.

CDR3 sequence: CASSAGHLGSSGNTIYF. The CDR3 DNA reads TGCGCCAGCAGTGCGGGACACCTGGGGAGCTCTGGAAACACCATATATTTT. V is TRBV10-2 and J is TRBJ1-3; D may be TRBD1 (6 bases). The V and J ends lost 4 bases and 0 bases respectively, with 16 bases between them. From germline, CDR1 is WSHSY and CDR2 SAAADI. The CDR3 loop spans 17 amino acids.

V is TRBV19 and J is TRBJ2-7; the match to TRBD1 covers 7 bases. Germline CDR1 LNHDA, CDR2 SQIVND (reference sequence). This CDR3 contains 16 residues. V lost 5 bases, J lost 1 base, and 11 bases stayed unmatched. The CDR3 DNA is TGTGCCAGTAGTGTCCTCCCCGGGACAGATTCCTACGAGCAGTACTTC. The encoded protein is CASSVLPGTDSYEQYF.

The CDR3 coding sequence is TGTGCCAGCAGCAAACATTTGACAGCCAGCTCCTACAATGAGCAGTTCTTC. This translates into CASSKHLTASSYNEQFF. The chain has TRBV21-1 and TRBJ2-1; the table gives TRBD1 as D, unverified against the DNA. TRBV21-1 has pseudogene status. CDR3 length equals 17 residues.

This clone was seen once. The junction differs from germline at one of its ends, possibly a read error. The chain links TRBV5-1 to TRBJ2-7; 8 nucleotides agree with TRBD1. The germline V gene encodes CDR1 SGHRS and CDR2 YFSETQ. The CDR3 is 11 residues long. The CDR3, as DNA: TGCGCCAGCAGTTCGGGACAGGATAAAAGGTTC. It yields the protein CASSSGQDKRF.

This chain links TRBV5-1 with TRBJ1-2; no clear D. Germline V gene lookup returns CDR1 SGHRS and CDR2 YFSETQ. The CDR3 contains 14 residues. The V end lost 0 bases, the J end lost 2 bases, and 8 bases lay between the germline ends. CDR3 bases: TGCGCCAGCAGCTTGGCAGGTCCCAACTATGGCTACACCTTC. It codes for CASSLAGPNYGYTF. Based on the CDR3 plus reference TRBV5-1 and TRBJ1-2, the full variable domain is KAGVTQTPRYLIKTRGQQVTLSCSPISGHRSVSWYQQTPGQGLQFLFEYFSETQRNKGNFPGRFSGRQFSNSRSEMNVSTLELGDSALYLCASSLAGPNYGYTFGSGTRLTVV.